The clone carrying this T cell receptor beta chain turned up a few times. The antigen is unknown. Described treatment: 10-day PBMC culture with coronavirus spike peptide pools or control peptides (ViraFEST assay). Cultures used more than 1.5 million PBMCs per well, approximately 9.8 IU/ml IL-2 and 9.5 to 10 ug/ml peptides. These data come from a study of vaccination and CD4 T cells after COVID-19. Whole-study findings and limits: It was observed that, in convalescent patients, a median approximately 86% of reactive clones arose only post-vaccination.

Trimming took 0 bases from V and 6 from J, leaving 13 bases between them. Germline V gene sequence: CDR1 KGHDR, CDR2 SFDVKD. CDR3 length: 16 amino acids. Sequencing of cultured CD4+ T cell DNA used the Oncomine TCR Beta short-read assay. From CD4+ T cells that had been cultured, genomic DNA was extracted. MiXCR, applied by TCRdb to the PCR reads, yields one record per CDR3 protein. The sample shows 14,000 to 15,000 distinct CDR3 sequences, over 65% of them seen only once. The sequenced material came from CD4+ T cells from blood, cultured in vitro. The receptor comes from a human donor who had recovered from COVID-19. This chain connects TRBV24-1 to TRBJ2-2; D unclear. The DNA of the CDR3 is TGTGCCACCAGTGATTTGGGCCCGACCAGTCCCGGGGAGCTGTTTTTT. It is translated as CATSDLGPTSPGELFF.